This TCR beta chain was observed in a study of T cell responses to AZD1222 COVID-19 vaccine. Study background: Second-dose intervals of approximately 4 or approximately 12 weeks were pooled.

The CDR3 sequence is 15 residues long. Trimming removed 5 bases from V and 0 bases from J; junction bases left unmatched: 6. Germline V gene lookup returns CDR1 SGHRS and CDR2 YFSETQ. Study-wide results and caveats: In a largely white British group with more females than males, clonal diversity was possibly underestimated. Only a handful of AZD1222 recipients, more than 5 in all, had baseline seropositivity. The peak T cell response came first, and repertoires were sampled only after it.

Using immunoSEQ multiplex PCR, the repertoire was profiled, and TCRdb retains in-frame clones only, with some absent. The repertoire consists of 70,000 to 85,000 clones, with roughly 80% occurring once and the leading ten covering 2.5% to 3.5%. A word on this clone: As yet, its antigen is unknown.

Sequencing was performed on peripheral blood, taken on day 0 of AZD1222 vaccination. The chain recombines TRBV5-1 with TRBJ1-2; 8 bases map to TRBD1. This TCR came from an adult in good health. Here the CDR3 reads CASRLGQGTNYGYTF. As DNA, the CDR3 is TGCGCCAGCAGATTAGGACAGGGTACTAACTATGGCTACACCTTC.